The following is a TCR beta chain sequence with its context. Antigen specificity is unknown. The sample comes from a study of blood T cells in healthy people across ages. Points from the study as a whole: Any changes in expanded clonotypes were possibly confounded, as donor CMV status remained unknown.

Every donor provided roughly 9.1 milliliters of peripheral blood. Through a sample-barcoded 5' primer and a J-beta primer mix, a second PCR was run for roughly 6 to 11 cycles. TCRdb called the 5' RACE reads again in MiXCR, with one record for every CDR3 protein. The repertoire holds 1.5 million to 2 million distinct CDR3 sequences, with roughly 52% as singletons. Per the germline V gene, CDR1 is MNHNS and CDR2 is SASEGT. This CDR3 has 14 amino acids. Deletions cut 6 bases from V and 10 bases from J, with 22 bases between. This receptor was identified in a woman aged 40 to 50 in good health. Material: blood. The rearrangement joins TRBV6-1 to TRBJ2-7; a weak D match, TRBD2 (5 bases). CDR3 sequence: CASSGRTAWESQYF. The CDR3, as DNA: TGTGCCAGCAGCGGCCGGACGGCCTGGGAGAGCCAGTACTTC.